These 16 T cell receptor beta chains were sequenced from one sample in a study of radiation and T cells in renal cell carcinoma. The repertoire was sequenced with immunoSEQ multiplex PCR; TCRdb's copy has only in-frame clones and lacks some. Of 150,000 or so clones listed, roughly 90% are singletons. The time point: baseline pretreatment blood. This sample's treatment: 15 Gy SBRT to primary tumor, nephrectomy 4 weeks later. The material sequenced was blood, taken from a patient whose treatment included radiotherapy and nephrectomy. The receptors were sampled from a woman between 45 and 65 years old with renal cell carcinoma.

The rearrangement links TRBV6-1 to TRBJ1-5; D remains unclear. The CDR3 contains 16 residues. Germline values: CDR1 MNHNS, CDR2 SASEGT. The V gene lost 1 base and the J gene lost 0 bases, with 10 bases spanning the gap. The CDR3 protein is CASSEVRYYSNQPQHF. Here the CDR3 DNA reads TGTGCCAGCAGTGAAGTTAGATATTATAGCAATCAGCCCCAGCATTTT.

The rearrangement joins TRBV6-5 to TRBJ2-2; D might be TRBD1 (5 bases). CDR3 length equals 14 residues. Germline V gene sequence: CDR1 MNHEY, CDR2 SVGAGI. With 1 base removed from V and 6 bases from J, the gap between germline ends came to 9 bases. The CDR3 nucleotides are TGTGCCAGCAGTTACTTCACAGGTTCCGGGGAGCTGTTTTTT. It is translated as CASSYFTGSGELFF.

The rearrangement links TRBV18 to TRBJ1-5, with D maybe TRBD1 (5 bases). This CDR3 region has 15 residues. Germline V gene data show CDR1 as KGHSH and CDR2 as LQKENI. Trimming shortened V by 0 bases and J by 2 bases, and 8 bases separated the two germline ends. CDR3 nucleotide sequence: TGTGCCAGCTCACCACCGCAGGGCGGCAATCAGCCCCAGCATTTT. It translates to CASSPPQGGNQPQHF.

V and J are TRBV7-2 and TRBJ2-1; 14 bases fit TRBD2. J lost 7 bases, V lost 3 bases, and 8 bases had no gene match. The CDR3 is 17 amino acids. From germline, CDR1 is SGHTA and CDR2 FQGNSA. The CDR3 DNA follows: TGTGCCAGCAGCTTCGGCGGACTAGCGGGGGGTAGGAATGAGCAGTTCTTC. Translated: CASSFGGLAGGRNEQFF. Filled out from reference TRBV7-2 and TRBJ2-1, the complete variable domain reads GAGVSQSPSNKVTEKGKDVELRCDPISGHTALYWYRQSLGQGLEFLIYFQGNSAPDKSGLPSDRFSAERTGGSVSTLTIQRTQQEDSAVYLCASSFGGLAGGRNEQFFGPGTRLTVL.

The chain couples TRBV6-5 to TRBJ2-1; D might be TRBD2 (6 bases). This CDR3 has 13 residues. The germline V gene has CDR1 MNHEY and CDR2 SVGAGI. V was cut by 2 bases and J by 9 bases, with 11 bases left in between. The DNA of the CDR3 is TGTGCCAGCAGTTACGAGGCGGGGCGTGAGCAGTTCTTC. Protein product: CASSYEAGREQFF.

This clone appeared a few times. This rearrangement joins TRBV19 to TRBJ2-5; TRBD2 aligns across 8 bases. The CDR3 loop spans 14 amino acids. V lost 5 bases to trimming and J lost 2 bases; unmatched junction nucleotides: 4. CDR1 is LNHDA, CDR2 SQIVND, per germline (reference sequence). CDR3 protein: CASSWGGGQETQYF. In DNA form, the CDR3 reads TGTGCCAGTAGTTGGGGCGGGGGGCAAGAGACCCAGTACTTC. The whole variable domain, filled in from reference TRBV19 and TRBJ2-5, reads DGGITQSPKYLFRKEGQNVTLSCEQNLNHDAMYWYRQDPGQGLRLIYYSQIVNDFQKGDIAEGYSVSREKKESFPLTVTSAQKNPTAFYLCASSWGGGQETQYFGPGTRLLVL.

This chain links TRBV6-5 with TRBJ1-2; D gene uncertain. This CDR3 spans 13 amino acids. CDR1 is MNHEY and CDR2 is SVGAGI in the germline V gene. V lost 2 bases to trimming and J lost 2 bases, with 6 bases between them. CDR3 region: CASSYARNYGYTF. CDR3 DNA: TGTGCCAGCAGTTACGCCAGAAACTATGGCTACACCTTC.

The chain joins TRBV13 to TRBJ2-3, with a tentative D call TRBD2 (7 bases). This CDR3 has 16 residues. CDR1 is PRHDT, CDR2 FYEKMQ, per germline (reference sequence). Between the trimmed V and J ends, which lost 5 bases and 2 bases, there was a span of 17 bases. CDR3 coding DNA: TGTGCCAGCAGCGGGGGGGCTAGCGCCTCCACAGATACGCAGTATTTT. This encodes CASSGGASASTDTQYF.

The V and J genes are TRBV7-8 and TRBJ1-2; D not certain. The CDR3 has 15 amino acids. Germline assignment: CDR1 SGHVS and CDR2 FQNEAQ. The V and J ends lost 1 base and 4 bases respectively, with 13 bases between them. CDR3 amino acids: CASSLDHGFGYGYTF. The CDR3 nucleotides read TGTGCCAGCAGCTTAGATCACGGGTTTGGCTATGGCTACACCTTC.

V gene TRBV10-3 combines with J gene TRBJ1-5; D remains ambiguous. The CDR3 loop spans 16 amino acids. CDR1 is ENHRY and CDR2 is SYGVKD in the germline V gene. Deletions cut 0 bases from V and 4 bases from J, with 13 bases between. CDR3 nucleotide sequence: TGTGCCATCAGTGAGTCGGGTGGGATGGGGAATCAGCCCCAGCATTTT. Its translation: CAISESGGMGNQPQHF.

The V call is TRBV7-2, the J call TRBJ2-7; TRBD1 aligns across 9 bases. This CDR3 has 15 residues. The germline gives CDR1 SGHTA, CDR2 FQGNSA. Trimming cost V 5 bases and J 5 bases; bases outside gene matches: 10. The CDR3 reads CASSIPGQGYDEQYF. CDR3 in DNA: TGTGCCAGCAGCATCCCGGGACAGGGTTACGACGAGCAGTACTTC. Full variable domain (remainder filled in from reference TRBV7-2 and TRBJ2-7): GAGVSQSPSNKVTEKGKDVELRCDPISGHTALYWYRQSLGQGLEFLIYFQGNSAPDKSGLPSDRFSAERTGGSVSTLTIQRTQQEDSAVYLCASSIPGQGYDEQYFGPGTRLTVT.

This sequence joins TRBV19 and TRBJ2-3; TRBD1 agrees at 10 bases. Germline trimming cut 6 bases from V and 2 bases from J; bases unmatched to any gene: 8. CDR1 is LNHDA and CDR2 is SQIVND in the germline V gene (reference sequence). This CDR3 contains 16 residues. The CDR3 DNA sequence: TGTGCCAGTAGGCCCCGGGACAGGGGTCTCACAGATACGCAGTATTTT. This codes for CASRPRDRGLTDTQYF.

V gene TRBV6-1 combines with J gene TRBJ1-1; the D is unclear. Per germline, CDR1 MNHNS and CDR2 SASEGT. The V end lost 3 bases, the J end lost 0 bases, and 2 bases lay between the germline ends. The CDR3 spans 12 residues. CDR3 sequence (DNA): TGTGCCAGCAGTGAGGTGAACACTGAAGCTTTCTTT. The encoded protein is CASSEVNTEAFF.

This clone was recorded only once. The chain is built from TRBV7-9 and TRBJ2-7; TRBD2 agrees at 7 bases. The CDR3 is 15 residues long. Trimming at V came to 5 bases and at J to 1 base, leaving 8 bases not matched to a gene. Germline-derived CDR1 and CDR2 are SEHNR and FQNEAQ (reference sequence). The CDR3 DNA is TGTGCCAGCAGCCAGAGCGGGGTTCGTTCCTACGAGCAGTACTTC. It encodes CASSQSGVRSYEQYF. Looking up the rest from reference TRBV7-9 and TRBJ2-7 gives the full variable domain: DTGVSQNPRHKITKRGQNVTFRCDPISEHNRLYWYRQTLGQGPEFLTYFQNEAQLEKSRLLSDRFSAERPKGSFSTLEIQRTEQGDSAMYLCASSQSGVRSYEQYFGPGTRLTVT.

This sequence joins TRBV7-9 and TRBJ2-3, with 12 bases lining up with TRBD2. The CDR3 spans 16 residues. Per the germline V gene, CDR1 is SEHNR and CDR2 is FQNEAQ (reference sequence). The junction had 5 bases not matched to a gene; V was cut back by 5 bases and J by 2 bases. The CDR3 protein is CASSGTSGPTTDTQYF. CDR3 nucleotides: TGTGCCAGCAGCGGGACTAGCGGGCCAACCACAGATACGCAGTATTTT.

The gene calls are TRBV18 and TRBJ2-5, with 8 bases identical to TRBD1. CDR1 and CDR2 (germline): KGHSH, LQKENI. The CDR3 has 15 amino acids. V shed 2 bases, J shed 4 bases, and the junction held 6 bases outside the gene matches. The CDR3 nucleotides are TGTGCCAGCTCACCATTGGACAGGGCAGCAGAGACCCAGTACTTC. It translates to CASSPLDRAAETQYF.